This T cell receptor (beta chain) was found in a study of blood T cells in healthy people across ages (dated by TCRdb to between 2015 and 2017). About the investigation overall: Template switching captured roughly one uniquely barcoded TCR beta cDNA molecule per two T cells in model experiments. To track age-related changes in TCR beta repertoire diversity, the study relied on deep sequencing normalized with unique cDNA molecular identifiers. Donors were grouped into four age groups: young (average 16 years), middle-aged (less than 40), aged (around 56) and long-lived (approximately 82). Two additional independent replicas of 1 million unique cDNA reads from the same blood draw were analyzed for two donors (one aged 18 to 30 and one aged 80 or older).

The paper as a whole reports these results and caveats: Because donor CMV infection status was unknown, age-related changes in expanded clonotypes were potentially confounded. Compared with the aged group, the long-lived group had more naive CD4+ T cells, fewer expanded clones and increased TCR diversity, a pattern suggesting age selection. Total diversity estimates from one million sequenced T cells were considered lower bounds and underestimates. Observed TCR beta diversity correlated strongly with the percentage of naive T cells measured by flow cytometry. Observed TCR beta diversity per million T cells fell roughly linearly with age, and a significant reduction was already apparent by age about 43. Because profiling used bulk unsorted PBMCs, naive and antigen-experienced compartments could not be compared conclusively.

Donors were a few dozen systemically healthy Caucasian individuals from Russia aged about 6 to 100 years. Ten milliliters of peripheral blood were drawn from each donor into EDTA-treated Vacutainer tubes. Ficoll-Paque density-gradient centrifugation was used to isolate PBMCs, with at least 7 million per sample. Total RNA was extracted from PBMCs with Trizol reagent, with at least 6 micrograms obtained per sample. For every donor, flow cytometry on a PBMC aliquot measured the percentage of naive CD45RAhigh/CD27high T cells. Reading the germline V gene (reference sequence) gives CDR1 DFQATT and CDR2 SNEGSKA. The CDR3 covers 16 residues, taking in both the cysteine and the phenylalanine. The CDR3 DNA has 48 bases and is translated from base 1. The junction shows trimming of 3 bases on V and 4 bases on J, plus 20 bases between the germline ends. The receptor library was made with 5' RACE. Instrument on record: Illumina HiSeq 2500. A second about 7 to 12 cycle PCR used a sample-barcoded 5' primer and a J-beta primer mix. A unique molecular identifier was introduced onto each TCR beta cDNA molecule by a template-switch 5' adaptor carrying 12 random nucleotides. Each sample yielded at least 3 million CDR3-containing paired-end reads. All of the RNA was converted into first-strand cDNA using the Mint cDNA synthesis kit, with a TRBC-specific oligonucleotide serving as the primer. Following uracil-DNA glycosylase treatment, all cDNA underwent a first 18-cycle PCR with the universal primers M1SS and BC2_uni_R. The study's processing was this. Normalization of each sample was performed by random selection of 1 million high-quality reads, each carrying a distinct molecular identifier. Reads with shared molecular identifiers were discarded instead of being binned into consensus sequences. MiTCR, with a Q25 quality threshold and the strictest error-elimination algorithm, was used for CDR3 identification, clonotype clustering and error correction. A nonparametric unseen species model using Euler transformation provided a lower-bound estimate of total TCR beta diversity. TCRdb trimmed public reads at Q25 via fastp, called clones via MiXCR and kept in-frame beta chains. Each CDR3 protein appears once, grouped with its most common genes and DNA. What appears here as the V and J calls and clone size reflects TCRdb's work, not the paper's. The sample table shows about 930,000 distinct CDR3 sequences, and 25% to 30% are seen once. 10% of the sample is in the top ten clones.

With respect to this clonotype: It lacks a known antigen. No much larger clone exists at a distance of one base, and base qualities are not known.

The sample was also reused in another study, on T cells of mothers and their children. As that second paper reports: The donors were nine systemically healthy Caucasian individuals, made up of three mothers and their six children. cDNA synthesis consumed the entire amount of extracted RNA, loaded at approximately 1.5 ug RNA in each 15 ul reaction. In the second PCR, the M1S primer introduced both the sample barcodes and 2-4 random nucleotides. Over 8 million TCR beta CDR3 reads were obtained for each mother, and millions of reads were obtained for each child. In both related and unrelated pairs, thymic selection shapes the output of TCR recombination in a similar way, with inherited differences having only a minor effect. Normalized repertoire overlap in related mother-child pairs was always slightly higher than in unrelated mother-child pairs, but the difference was never significant. No persistent microchimeric T cell clones were detected, at a sensitivity of roughly 99 clones per million clonotypes. To look for features that set related mother-child pairs apart from unrelated individuals, the researchers ran deep NGS to compare the TCR beta repertoires of mothers and children. Mothers averaged roughly 40 +/- 4 years of age and children averaged roughly 11 +/- 4 years. After adapters were ligated using NEBNext reagents, the libraries underwent 100+100 nt paired-end sequencing on an Illumina HiSeq 2000. Mother and child libraries were prepared a month apart and sequenced in separate runs to prevent cross-contamination. Each donor had between roughly 500,000 and 2,200,000 distinct TCR beta clonotypes identified. Naive TCR beta clonotypes were estimated from low-frequency clonotypes matched to each donor's FACS-determined naive share, without sorting.

The chain is made from TRBV20-1 and TRBJ2-3, and perhaps TRBD2 as D gene, on 5 matching bases. The receptor was derived from a woman in her 40s in good health. Input material: blood. The CDR3 in this case is CSASQRLSTGADTQYF. DNA sequence: TGCAGTGCTAGTCAGCGGCTATCCACTGGGGCAGATACGCAGTATTTT.